The 24 T cell receptor beta chains in this list originate from one sample, sequenced in a study of PD-L1 blockade in urothelial cancer. Profiling relied on immunoSEQ multiplex PCR, and the TCRdb table lists in-frame clones only, not all of them. The sample yields about 50,000 clones, around 80% seen once. As for time point: pretreatment peripheral blood. The sample here was PBMCs, taken around atezolizumab (anti-PD-L1) treatment. These receptors originate from a man in his 70s with urothelial cancer.

The V and J genes are TRBV9 and TRBJ2-5; the D is unclear. Trimming cost V 0 bases and J 0 bases, with 12 bases left between them. Germline-derived CDR1 and CDR2 are SGDLS and YYNGEE. The CDR3 covers 16 residues. DNA of the CDR3: TGTGCCAGCAGCGTAGTGGCTCCGGGTCACCAAGAGACCCAGTACTTC. Translation: CASSVVAPGHQETQYF.

This chain uses TRBV7-9 with TRBJ2-7, with D unresolved. Germline assignment: CDR1 SEHNR and CDR2 FQNEAQ (reference sequence). Trimming took 4 bases from V and 5 from J, leaving 21 bases between them. The CDR3 extends over 16 amino acids. The DNA for the CDR3 is TGTGCCAGCAGCTCTAATGCATTGGAAGGCGGTGACGAGCAGTACTTC. The encoded protein is CASSSNALEGGDEQYF. The whole variable domain, filled in from reference TRBV7-9 and TRBJ2-7, reads DTGVSQNPRHKITKRGQNVTFRCDPISEHNRLYWYRQTLGQGPEFLTYFQNEAQLEKSRLLSDRFSAERPKGSFSTLEIQRTEQGDSAMYLCASSSNALEGGDEQYFGPGTRLTVT.

Only one count was recorded for this clone. The CDR3 nucleotides read TGTGCCAGCAGCTTAGGGACTAGCGGGAGGCCCACAGATACGCAGTATTTT. It is translated as CASSLGTSGRPTDTQYF. The chain joins TRBV7-8 to TRBJ2-3; 14 bases fit TRBD2. The V gene's germline CDR1 is SGHVS and CDR2 FQNEAQ. J lost 2 bases, V lost 1 base, and 2 bases had no gene match. CDR3 length: 17 residues.

V is TRBV7-9 and J is TRBJ1-4; no clear D. Germline V lookup: CDR1 SEHNR, CDR2 FQNEAQ (reference sequence). V lost 10 bases to trimming and J lost 7 bases, with 16 bases between them. CDR3 length equals 13 residues. DNA for the CDR3: TGTGCCACCGCCCCTCCCGCCGGTGAAAAACTGTTTTTT. Its protein product is CATAPPAGEKLFF.

In DNA form, the CDR3 reads TGTGCCAGCAGCGTCCATTCTCGGGGGGGACAGCCAACATTCGCTGAAGCTTTCTTT. Amino acids: CASSVHSRGGQPTFAEAFF. The V and J genes are TRBV9 and TRBJ1-1; TRBD1 aligns across 7 bases. This CDR3 has 19 amino acids. V lost 2 bases, J lost 6 bases, and 22 bases stayed unmatched. Germline CDR1 is SGDLS and CDR2 is YYNGEE. Full variable domain (missing parts from reference TRBV9 and TRBJ1-1): DSGVTQTPKHLITATGQRVTLRCSPRSGDLSVYWYQQSLDQGLQFLIQYYNGEERAKGNILERFSAQQFPDLHSELNLSSLELGDSALYFCASSVHSRGGQPTFAEAFFGQGTRLTVV.

The chain is built from TRBV11-2 and TRBJ2-3, with D unresolved. V shed 4 bases and J shed 2 bases, with 13 bases lying between them. Germline assignment: CDR1 SGHAT and CDR2 FQNNGV. This CDR3 spans 15 amino acids. The CDR3 region is CASSSGEMDTDTQYF. As DNA, the CDR3 is TGTGCCAGCAGCTCAGGCGAGATGGACACAGATACGCAGTATTTT. Supplemented by reference TRBV11-2 and TRBJ2-3, the full variable domain reads EAGVAQSPRYKIIEKRQSVAFWCNPISGHATLYWYQQILGQGPKLLIQFQNNGVVDDSQLPKDRFSAERLKGVDSTLKIQPAKLEDSAVYLCASSSGEMDTDTQYFGPGTRLTVL.

This clone has only a few counts. The rearrangement joins TRBV7-6 to TRBJ2-3; 14 bases fit TRBD2. CDR1 SGHVS and CDR2 FNYEAQ come from the germline V gene. The CDR3 is 14 residues long. V lost 6 bases and J lost 10; bases outside the gene matches: 6. The CDR3 DNA follows: TGTGCCAGCAGGGCGACTAGCGGGGGGGGTCCGCAGTATTTT. It translates to CASRATSGGGPQYF.

The table lists this clone with a count of one. CDR3 nucleotides: TGTGCCAGCAGCTTGGACAGGGGAAGCCAGCCCCAGCATTTT. Its translation is CASSLDRGSQPQHF. The chain employs TRBV5-4 and TRBJ1-5, with 7 positions matching TRBD1. CDR1 is SGHNT, CDR2 YYREEE, per germline (reference sequence). V shed 0 bases, J shed 7 bases, and the junction held 4 bases outside the gene matches. This CDR3 has 14 amino acids.

Details on this clone: The germline gene is not matched at one end of the junction; a read error may be the cause. In the same sample, other DNA sequences code for this CDR3. This CDR3 is CASSKHYEQYF. CDR3 bases: TGTGCCAGCAGCAAGCACTACGAGCAGTACTTT. V and J are TRBV14 and TRBJ2-7; D is uncertain. CDR3 length: 11 residues. Germline loops: CDR1 SGHDN, CDR2 FVKESK.

This clone was counted only a few times. Other nucleotide sequences in the sample specify the same CDR3. V usage is TRBV7-2 and J usage is TRBJ1-5, with D possibly being TRBD1 (6 bases). The germline V gene encodes CDR1 SGHTA and CDR2 FQGNSA. V shed 2 bases and J shed 4 bases, with 6 bases lying between them. The CDR3 runs to 13 residues. CDR3 in DNA: TGTGCCAGCAGCTTAAGGGGGAATCAGCCCCAGCATTTT. Translated, it gives CASSLRGNQPQHF.

The J gene is TRBJ1-3, the V gene TRBV15; no definite D call. The CDR3 spans 14 residues. V gave up 1 base and J gave up 4 bases, with 8 bases separating them. From germline, CDR1 is LNHNV and CDR2 YYDKDF (reference sequence). CDR3 amino acids: CATSRVSLGNTIYF. The CDR3 DNA reads TGTGCCACCAGCAGAGTCTCTCTCGGAAACACCATATATTTT.

The genes are TRBV10-3 and TRBJ1-2; TRBD1 matches 8 bases. Unmatched junction bases numbered 13, after V lost 3 bases and J lost 4 bases. Germline CDR1 ENHRY, CDR2 SYGVKD. This CDR3 region has 17 residues. CDR3 in DNA: TGTGCCATCAGTGAAGTGGGAGGCAGGGGGCCCGTCTATGGCTACACCTTC. As protein: CAISEVGGRGPVYGYTF.

The rearrangement uses TRBV7-2 and TRBJ1-4, with D possibly matching TRBD1 (6 bases). Germline V gives CDR1 SGHTA, CDR2 FQGNSA. The V end lost 1 base, the J end lost 0 bases, and 18 bases lay between the germline ends. This CDR3 is built from 19 residues. The CDR3 bases are TGTGCCAGCAGCTTAGTAGGGTCTGGGACACCCGCAACTAATGAAAAACTGTTTTTT. It is translated as CASSLVGSGTPATNEKLFF.

The CDR3 DNA sequence: TGTGCCAGCAGCCGGAGCACAGATACGCAGTATTTT. It encodes CASSRSTDTQYF. The chain couples TRBV9 to TRBJ2-3; D gene uncertain. Per the germline V gene, CDR1 is SGDLS and CDR2 is YYNGEE. The CDR3 length is 12 residues. With 4 bases removed from V and 0 bases from J, the gap between germline ends came to 3 bases.

The chain carries TRBV7-3 and TRBJ2-3, with D perhaps matching TRBD2 (6 bases). Looked up from germline, CDR1 is SGHTA and CDR2 is FQGTGA. This CDR3 spans 14 amino acids. V lost 3 bases, J lost 5 bases, and 12 bases lay in between. In nucleotides, the CDR3 is TGTGCCAGCAGCTTCGGCGGGGCGGGAGATACGCAGTATTTT. Amino acids: CASSFGGAGDTQYF.

This chain connects TRBV6-6 to TRBJ2-3; 8 bases line up with TRBD2. CDR3 length equals 16 residues. V lost 7 bases to trimming and J lost 3 bases; unmatched junction nucleotides: 12. CDR1 and CDR2 (germline): MNHNY, SVGAGI (reference sequence). The CDR3 reads CASIKRGSGMTDTQYF. CDR3 DNA sequence: TGTGCCAGCATCAAACGGGGTAGCGGGATGACAGATACGCAGTATTTT.

The chain employs TRBV7-9 and TRBJ2-5; 7 bases are a match to TRBD1. The CDR3 has 14 residues. The V and J ends lost 1 base and 3 bases, in that order; junction bases with no gene match: 2. CDR1 and CDR2 from the germline V gene are SEHNR and FQNEAQ (reference sequence). CDR3 sequence: CASSLGQGKETQYF. Written as DNA, the CDR3 is TGTGCCAGCAGCTTAGGACAGGGAAAAGAGACCCAGTACTTC.

The V gene is TRBV18, the J gene TRBJ2-5; D gene ambiguous. Germline V gives CDR1 KGHSH, CDR2 LQKENI. With 4 bases removed from V and 1 base from J, the gap between germline ends came to 13 bases. The CDR3 is made up of 15 amino acids. CDR3 nucleotide sequence: TGTGCCAGCTCACTTATTTTGACTCCCCAAGAGACCCAGTACTTC. It encodes CASSLILTPQETQYF.

Only a few counts were recorded for this clone. The V and J genes are TRBV7-2 and TRBJ2-7, with 10 bases matching TRBD2. After removal of 6 bases from V and 4 bases from J, the junction contained 9 bases not matched to a gene. The CDR3 length is 15 residues. Germline CDR1 is SGHTA and CDR2 is FQGNSA. CDR3 coding DNA: TGTGCCAGCAGTACAGAGCGGGGGGGAGGATACGAGCAGTACTTC. Translated, it gives CASSTERGGGYEQYF.

This clone appeared once. The chain recombines TRBV2 with TRBJ1-5, with 8 bases aligning to TRBD1. Germline lookup yields CDR1 SNHLY and CDR2 FYNNEI. This CDR3 spans 20 amino acids. J gave up 3 bases and V 5 bases, and 21 bases lay outside the gene matches. For the CDR3, the DNA is TGTGCCAGCAGTCAACCCTCGGGGACAGGTCCCGAAAACCCCAATCAGCCCCAGCATTTT. Translation: CASSQPSGTGPENPNQPQHF.

This clone was seen once. The chain employs TRBV7-3 and TRBJ2-7, with a weak D call TRBD2 (6 bases). The CDR3 is made up of 14 amino acids. Germline-derived CDR1 and CDR2 are SGHTA and FQGTGA. Trimming removed 5 bases at V and 5 bases at J, with 16 bases between. CDR3 sequence (DNA): TGTGCCAGCAGCCAACCGGGACTTCTCCACGAGCAGTACTTC. Translated, it gives CASSQPGLLHEQYF.

The CDR3, as DNA: TGTGCCGGAATGCCGGGACAGGTATTAAACTATGGCTACACCTTC. Translating it yields CAGMPGQVLNYGYTF. This chain links TRBV2 with TRBJ1-2, with 8 bases fitting TRBD1. Per the germline V gene, CDR1 is SNHLY and CDR2 is FYNNEI. Trimming took 11 bases from V and 2 from J; bases not matched to a gene: 13. CDR3 length equals 15 residues.

The rearrangement links TRBV19 to TRBJ1-5; perhaps TRBD1 as D (5 bases). CDR3 size: 14 residues. Germline lookup yields CDR1 LNHDA and CDR2 SQIVND (reference sequence). Between the trimmed V and J ends, which lost 6 bases and 6 bases, there was a span of 15 bases. DNA of the CDR3: TGTGCCAGTAGATCCCAGGGTGGTACTCAGCCCCAGCATTTT. It yields the protein CASRSQGGTQPQHF.

The chain recombines TRBV4-3 with TRBJ2-3, with 7 bases aligning to TRBD1. Germline loops: CDR1 LGHNA, CDR2 YSLEER. This CDR3 region has 15 residues. V shed 1 base, J shed 0 bases, and the junction held 1 base outside the gene matches. CDR3 coding DNA: TGCGCCAGCAGCCAAGGGGGACAGAGCACAGATACGCAGTATTTT. Its protein product is CASSQGGQSTDTQYF.